Presented here are 26 T cell receptor beta chains from one specimen sequenced in a study of blood T cell repertoires in COVID-19. The protocol was immunoSEQ multiplex PCR, while the TCRdb copy is restricted to in-frame clones and leaves out a portion. The table lists around 250,000 clones, 70% to 90% of them singletons. Material: PBMCs or T cells enriched from blood (not recorded which). These TCRs come from a woman aged 45-60 years who had been exposed to COVID-19.

CDR3 in amino acids: CASSSTGESSGNTIYF. Written as DNA, the CDR3 is TGTGCCAGCAGCTCTACAGGCGAGAGCTCTGGAAACACCATATATTTT. The chain links TRBV7-9 to TRBJ1-3; TRBD1 might be the D (5 bases). This CDR3 region has 16 residues. Germline lookup yields CDR1 SEHNR and CDR2 FQNEAQ (reference sequence). V lost 4 bases to trimming and J lost 0 bases, with 13 bases between them.

This clone was seen just once. The chain has TRBV7-9 and TRBJ2-2; possibly TRBD1 for D (6 bases). Germline-derived CDR1 and CDR2 are SEHNR and FQNEAQ (reference sequence). CDR3 length: 13 amino acids. Trimming shortened V by 4 bases and J by 5 bases, and 8 bases separated the two germline ends. The CDR3 DNA is TGTGCCAGCAGCTCCGACAGGACCGGGGAGCTGTTTTTT. It specifies CASSSDRTGELFF.

Details on this clone: Since a much larger clone is just one base distant, this may be a read error. V is TRBV4-3 and J is TRBJ2-2; TRBD2 matches at 9 bases. Unmatched junction bases numbered 20, after V lost 11 bases and J lost 7 bases. Germline CDR1 and CDR2: LGHNA and YSLEER. CDR3 length: 17 residues. CDR3 sequence reads: CAPSQDLGGGASGELFF. The CDR3 nucleotides read TGCGCCCCCAGCCAAGATCTGGGCGGGGGGGCAAGCGGGGAGCTGTTTTTT.

The V and J genes are TRBV10-3 and TRBJ1-1; the D gene is possibly TRBD1 (6 bases). Germline V CDR1 and CDR2: ENHRY, SYGVKD. Trimming cost V 5 bases and J 1 base, with 8 bases left between them. CDR3 length: 13 residues. This CDR3 reads CAISSQGNTEAFF. CDR3 nucleotides: TGTGCCATCAGTTCACAGGGGAACACTGAAGCTTTCTTT.

V and J are TRBV2 and TRBJ1-2; TRBD1 is a possible D gene (6 bases). Germline values: CDR1 SNHLY, CDR2 FYNNEI. V gave up 6 bases and J gave up 6 bases, with 14 bases separating them. This CDR3 is 13 amino acids long. The CDR3 nucleotides read TGTGCCAGCAGATTACAGGGTCAGAATGGCTACACCTTC. Translated: CASRLQGQNGYTF.

J is TRBJ2-2 and V is TRBV27, with D perhaps matching TRBD1 (5 bases). This CDR3 contains 13 residues. Germline V gives CDR1 MNHEY, CDR2 SMNVEV (reference sequence). The germline V and J ends were trimmed by 8 bases and 7 bases, with 14 bases remaining between them. CDR3 nucleotide sequence: TGTGCCAGCCGGGTGAAGGGGTTCGGGGAGCTGTTTTTT. Protein sequence: CASRVKGFGELFF.

The rearrangement uses TRBV7-8 and TRBJ1-1; 9 nucleotides align to TRBD1. J was trimmed by 0 bases and V by 4 bases; bases with no gene match: 0. This CDR3 is built from 14 residues. Germline CDR1 and CDR2: SGHVS and FQNEAQ. The CDR3 region has the DNA TGTGCCAGCAGCTGGGACAGGGTGAACACTGAAGCTTTCTTT. Translated, it gives CASSWDRVNTEAFF.

The chain has TRBV5-1 and TRBJ1-5; D is perhaps TRBD1 (6 bases). In germline, CDR1 is SGHRS, CDR2 YFSETQ. The CDR3 totals 14 residues. With 0 bases removed from V and 7 bases from J, the gap between germline ends came to 11 bases. This CDR3 reads CASSLDGGLQPQHF. The CDR3 DNA reads as TGCGCCAGCAGCTTGGATGGGGGCCTCCAGCCCCAGCATTTT.

This chain connects TRBV7-9 to TRBJ1-2, with a possible D match to TRBD1 (5 bases). CDR1 and CDR2 (germline): SEHNR, FQNEAQ (reference sequence). The CDR3 loop spans 13 amino acids. V shed 1 base and J shed 7 bases, with 10 bases lying between them. CDR3 coding DNA: TGTGCCAGCAGCTTAGGGCAGGGTCGTGGCTACACCTTC. It codes for CASSLGQGRGYTF. The whole variable domain, filled in from reference TRBV7-9 and TRBJ1-2, reads DTGVSQNPRHKITKRGQNVTFRCDPISEHNRLYWYRQTLGQGPEFLTYFQNEAQLEKSRLLSDRFSAERPKGSFSTLEIQRTEQGDSAMYLCASSLGQGRGYTFGSGTRLTVV.

The chain employs TRBV7-9 and TRBJ1-6; no definite D call. Trimming left V 5 bases short and J 7 bases short, with 12 bases between. The CDR3 sequence is 14 residues long. Germline loops: CDR1 SEHNR, CDR2 FQNEAQ (reference sequence). The CDR3 loop reads CASSLRLENSPLHF. CDR3 nucleotide sequence: TGTGCCAGCAGCCTCCGACTGGAGAATTCACCCCTCCACTTT.

The rearrangement uses TRBV28 and TRBJ1-1, with D hard to call. In germline, CDR1 is MDHEN, CDR2 SYDVKM. The CDR3 is made up of 16 amino acids. Trimming removed 3 bases from V and 0 bases from J, with 14 bases in between. CDR3 nucleotides: TGTGCCAGCAGTTTTAATTTTGGAGGTGTGAACACTGAAGCTTTCTTT. Translated: CASSFNFGGVNTEAFF.

This rearrangement joins TRBV3-1 (or the pseudogene TRBV3-2) to TRBJ1-4; D is undetermined. Germline loops: CDR1 LGHDT, CDR2 YNNKEL (reference sequence). V lost 3 bases to trimming and J lost 8 bases, with 13 bases between them. The CDR3 sequence is 14 residues long. Here the CDR3 DNA reads TGTGCCAGCAGCCATCCCGGTGCTATAGAAAAACTGTTTTTT. This encodes CASSHPGAIEKLFF.

The rearrangement joins TRBV7-3 to TRBJ2-5; D ambiguous. The CDR3 extends over 13 amino acids. Germline V gene sequence: CDR1 SGHTA, CDR2 FQGTGA. V gave up 3 bases and J gave up 5 bases, with 10 bases separating them. CDR3 residues: CASSLVARETQYF. Here the CDR3 DNA reads TGTGCCAGCAGCTTGGTGGCGCGGGAGACCCAGTACTTC.

V gene TRBV7-9 combines with J gene TRBJ1-1, with D hard to call. This CDR3 is built from 16 residues. Germline CDR1 is SEHNR and CDR2 is FQNEAQ (reference sequence). Trimming took off 5 bases at V and 0 bases at J, with 16 bases between the two ends. In nucleotides, the CDR3 is TGTGCCAGCAGCCGATCCGGGAGCGCGATGAACACTGAAGCTTTCTTT. Translating it yields CASSRSGSAMNTEAFF.

This clone was found a few times. The rearrangement joins TRBV6-5 to TRBJ1-5; D is unclear. The V end was cut by 8 bases, the J end by 4 bases, with 12 bases between. CDR1 MNHEY and CDR2 SVGAGI come from the germline V gene. The CDR3 loop spans 13 amino acids. Here the CDR3 reads CASDLTGNQPQHF. CDR3 coding DNA: TGTGCCAGCGACCTTACGGGTAATCAGCCCCAGCATTTT.

The gene calls are TRBV29-1 and TRBJ1-1, with D possibly matching TRBD1 (5 bases). V was trimmed by 4 bases and J by 3 bases, leaving 9 bases between them. This CDR3 is 12 amino acids long. Germline CDR1 SQVTM, CDR2 ANQGSEA. CDR3 amino acids: CSVGDSHTEAFF. DNA for the CDR3: TGCAGCGTTGGAGACAGTCACACTGAAGCTTTCTTT.

The chain carries TRBV5-1 and TRBJ2-2, with 7 bases fitting TRBD1. This CDR3 is built from 15 residues. CDR1 is SGHRS and CDR2 is YFSETQ in the germline V gene. J was trimmed by 0 bases and V by 4 bases; bases with no gene match: 3. The CDR3 bases are TGCGCCAGCAGCAGGGACAGCTCGAACACCGGGGAGCTGTTTTTT. Protein sequence: CASSRDSSNTGELFF. Variable domain in full (rest from reference TRBV5-1 and TRBJ2-2): KAGVTQTPRYLIKTRGQQVTLSCSPISGHRSVSWYQQTPGQGLQFLFEYFSETQRNKGNFPGRFSGRQFSNSRSEMNVSTLELGDSALYLCASSRDSSNTGELFFGEGSRLTVL.

The gene calls are TRBV18 and TRBJ1-1; D may be TRBD1 (5 bases). CDR3 size: 15 residues. Deletions cut 5 bases from V and 2 bases from J, with 15 bases between. The germline V gene has CDR1 KGHSH and CDR2 LQKENI. CDR3 loop: CASSTKQEGNTEAFF. In DNA, the CDR3 is TGTGCCAGCTCAACGAAACAGGAGGGAAACACTGAAGCTTTCTTT.

The genes are TRBV19 and TRBJ1-2, with TRBD1 as a possible D gene (5 bases). Germline assignment: CDR1 LNHDA and CDR2 SQIVND (reference sequence). The CDR3 runs to 14 residues. V was shortened by 6 bases and J by 4 bases, with 15 bases between the two germline ends. The CDR3 region has the DNA TGTGCCAGTAGCCCGGGGCGGGAGATCTATGGCTACACCTTC. Amino acids: CASSPGREIYGYTF.

The V gene is TRBV18, the J gene TRBJ1-2; D is perhaps TRBD1 (6 bases). The V gene's germline CDR1 is KGHSH and CDR2 LQKENI. Trimming cost V 5 bases and J 8 bases, with 15 bases left between them. This CDR3 contains 13 residues. In DNA, the CDR3 is TGTGCCAGCTCAACAGGGAGATCCGGGGGCTACACCTTC. Translation: CASSTGRSGGYTF.

V and J are TRBV14 and TRBJ2-5, with D uncertain. Germline lookup yields CDR1 SGHDN and CDR2 FVKESK. There are 12 residues in the CDR3. V was shortened by 1 base and J by 7 bases, with 7 bases between the two germline ends. The CDR3 reads CASSQVRRTQYF. In DNA form, the CDR3 reads TGTGCCAGCAGCCAAGTCCGGAGGACCCAGTACTTC. Combining the CDR3 with reference TRBV14 and TRBJ2-5 gives the whole variable domain EAGVTQFPSHSVIEKGQTVTLRCDPISGHDNLYWYRRVMGKEIKFLLHFVKESKQDESGMPNNRFLAERTGGTYSTLKVQPAELEDSGVYFCASSQVRRTQYFGPGTRLLVL.

CDR3 sequence: CASLRGTGTDTQYF. The CDR3 DNA sequence: TGTGCCTCGCTGCGGGGAACGGGCACAGATACGCAGTATTTT. V usage is TRBV6-6 and J usage is TRBJ2-3, with D possibly being TRBD2 (6 bases). Germline V gene data show CDR1 as MNHNY and CDR2 as SVGAGI (reference sequence). Trimming shortened V by 11 bases and J by 1 base, and 16 bases separated the two germline ends. CDR3 length equals 14 residues.

The table lists this clone with a count of one. The chain links TRBV19 to TRBJ2-7; 10 bases agree with TRBD1. With 5 bases clipped from V and 7 bases from J, the junction kept 5 bases outside the gene matches. This CDR3 spans 13 amino acids. Germline-derived CDR1 and CDR2 are LNHDA and SQIVND (reference sequence). Here the CDR3 DNA reads TGTGCCAGTAGTCCTCGGACAGGGGGGGAGCAGTACTTC. Its protein is CASSPRTGGEQYF. Combining the CDR3 with reference TRBV19 and TRBJ2-7 gives the whole variable domain DGGITQSPKYLFRKEGQNVTLSCEQNLNHDAMYWYRQDPGQGLRLIYYSQIVNDFQKGDIAEGYSVSREKKESFPLTVTSAQKNPTAFYLCASSPRTGGEQYFGPGTRLTVT.

The J gene is TRBJ2-3, the V gene TRBV7-8, with 9 bases identical to TRBD1. Germline CDR1 and CDR2: SGHVS and FQNEAQ. This CDR3 contains 15 residues. The ends lost 5 bases at V and 2 bases at J; junction bases unmatched: 5. CDR3: CASSRGDRDTDTQYF. DNA for the CDR3: TGTGCCAGCAGCCGAGGGGACAGGGACACAGATACGCAGTATTTT.

The sample holds one count of this clone. V gene TRBV5-4 combines with J gene TRBJ2-1; 14 bases are shared with TRBD2. The CDR3 consists of 15 residues. V gave up 6 bases and J gave up 8 bases; unmatched junction bases: 7. The germline CDR1 and CDR2 sequences are SGHNT and YYREEE (reference sequence). The CDR3 DNA sequence: TGTGCCAGCACCAGACTAGCGGGGGGGCGAGATGAGCAGTTCTTC. Translated, it gives CASTRLAGGRDEQFF.

The chain employs TRBV5-1 and TRBJ2-7; no firm D call. This CDR3 contains 14 residues. Deletions cut 5 bases from V and 3 bases from J, with 15 bases between. Germline CDR1 SGHRS, CDR2 YFSETQ. CDR3 DNA sequence: TGCGCCAGCAGTCTTGACTTAGAGAACTACGAGCAGTACTTC. Protein sequence: CASSLDLENYEQYF.